The 28 T cell receptor beta chains reported below all come from one sample, sequenced in a study of T cells in Graves' hyperthyroidism and ophthalmopathy. TCR beta CDR3 region amplification was performed from RNA transcripts. Carried out on the TCR CDR3, a first-round RT-PCR used the HTBI primer set. TCRdb independently ran MiXCR on the multiplex PCR reads; one entry per CDR3 protein. Among about 530,000 distinct CDR3 sequences, 17% were seen once, and the ten largest hold approximately 15%. Sequenced input: blood. The source of these receptors is a woman under 30 with Graves' ophthalmopathy.

This clonotype was found a few times. V is TRBV18 and J is TRBJ2-1; 11 nucleotides line up with TRBD2. The CDR3 is 15 residues long. From germline, CDR1 is KGHSH and CDR2 LQKENI. The trim removed 6 bases at V and 5 bases at J, leaving 6 bases unmatched. CDR3 residues: CASSAGLAVNNEQFF. In nucleotides, the CDR3 is TGTGCCAGCTCTGCGGGACTAGCGGTTAACAATGAGCAGTTCTTC.

CDR3 residues: CASSVEGETVGAFF. CDR3 coding DNA: TGTGCCAGCAGCGTAGAGGGAGAGACAGTCGGAGCTTTCTTT. The V and J genes are TRBV9 and TRBJ1-1; the D gene is possibly TRBD1 (5 bases). Germline V gene sequence: CDR1 SGDLS, CDR2 YYNGEE. V lost 0 bases, J lost 10 bases, and 16 bases lay in between. There are 14 residues in the CDR3. Filled out from reference TRBV9 and TRBJ1-1, the complete variable domain reads DSGVTQTPKHLITATGQRVTLRCSPRSGDLSVYWYQQSLDQGLQFLIQYYNGEERAKGNILERFSAQQFPDLHSELNLSSLELGDSALYFCASSVEGETVGAFFGQGTRLTVV.

This clonotype has more than one count but fewer than ten. The chain is built from TRBV27 and TRBJ2-3; D possibly corresponds to TRBD1 (6 bases). Germline values: CDR1 MNHEY, CDR2 SMNVEV (reference sequence). V was shortened by 2 bases and J by 2 bases, with 11 bases between the two germline ends. The CDR3 extends over 15 amino acids. The CDR3 DNA is TGTGCCAGCAGTTTAACCAGGGGATTCACAGATACGCAGTATTTT. Protein product: CASSLTRGFTDTQYF.

This clonotype was picked up many times. This rearrangement joins TRBV27 to TRBJ2-7; 8 bases map to TRBD1. The CDR3 is made up of 15 amino acids. J gave up 5 bases and V 7 bases, and 13 bases lay outside the gene matches. The germline gives CDR1 MNHEY, CDR2 SMNVEV (reference sequence). CDR3 in amino acids: CASKRVGRGPDEQYF. In DNA, the CDR3 is TGTGCCAGCAAACGGGTGGGCAGGGGGCCCGACGAGCAGTACTTC.

This clonotype was seen repeatedly, ten times or more. The chain carries TRBV20-1 and TRBJ1-4; the match to TRBD1 covers 10 bases. Germline values: CDR1 DFQATT, CDR2 SNEGSKA (reference sequence). The CDR3 sequence is 16 residues long. V was pared by 3 bases and J by 3 bases, with 7 bases of the junction left unmatched. Here the CDR3 reads CSASDRGRNPNEKLFF. CDR3 coding DNA: TGCAGTGCTAGCGACAGGGGGCGTAACCCTAATGAAAAACTGTTTTTT.

In its sample, this clonotype was seen many times. The chain couples TRBV7-2 to TRBJ2-3, with 11 bases matching TRBD2. CDR3 length: 16 amino acids. Germline V gene data show CDR1 as SGHTA and CDR2 as FQGNSA. V lost 1 base, J lost 4 bases, and 4 bases stayed unmatched. In nucleotides, the CDR3 is TGTGCCAGCAGCTTAGGAGGTAGCGGGGGGGCAGATACGCAGTATTTT. Translating it yields CASSLGGSGGADTQYF.

This clonotype has at least ten counts. V usage is TRBV2 and J usage is TRBJ2-1; tentative D call: TRBD2 (6 bases). The CDR3 is made up of 14 amino acids. CDR1 SNHLY and CDR2 FYNNEI come from the germline V gene. Trimming removed 7 bases at V and 7 bases at J, with 17 bases between. CDR3 region: CASNPQLARNEQFF. The CDR3 DNA follows: TGTGCCAGCAATCCCCAACTAGCAAGGAATGAGCAGTTCTTC.

This clonotype came up once. A much larger clone sits a single nucleotide away, making a read error possible. CDR3 sequence: CVSIERGGTGELFF. In nucleotides, the CDR3 is TGTGTCAGCATCGAGCGGGGGGGCACCGGGGAGCTGTTTTTT. The chain recombines TRBV2 with TRBJ2-2; 10 bases agree with TRBD2. CDR1 and CDR2 from the germline V gene are SNHLY and FYNNEI. The CDR3 is 14 residues long.

This clonotype was seen many times. CDR3 region: CASSLHQGMNTEAFF. CDR3 coding DNA: TGTGCCAGCAGTTTGCACCAGGGTATGAACACTGAAGCTTTCTTT. The chain uses TRBV6-1 and TRBJ1-1; the D gene is possibly TRBD1 (5 bases). Looked up from germline, CDR1 is MNHNS and CDR2 is SASEGT. V was pared by 5 bases and J by 0 bases, with 13 bases between. CDR3 length: 15 residues.

In this sample, this clonotype turned up many times. The chain employs TRBV27 and TRBJ2-1; D not resolved. V was shortened by 6 bases and J by 2 bases, with 11 bases between the two germline ends. Looked up from germline, CDR1 is MNHEY and CDR2 is SMNVEV (reference sequence). This CDR3 spans 14 amino acids. This CDR3 is CASSSQETYNEQFF. The DNA of the CDR3 is TGTGCCAGCAGCTCGCAGGAGACCTACAATGAGCAGTTCTTC.

This clonotype was picked up many times. V is TRBV18 and J is TRBJ2-3; 14 bases align to TRBD2. The CDR3 spans 15 residues. V lost 6 bases and J lost 6; bases outside the gene matches: 5. Germline assignment: CDR1 KGHSH and CDR2 LQKENI. DNA for the CDR3: TGTGCCAGCTCGGGGACTAGCGGGAGTGGCGATACGCAGTATTTT. This encodes CASSGTSGSGDTQYF.

This clonotype appeared a few times. The genes are TRBV7-2 and TRBJ1-1; D not certain. The CDR3 length is 14 residues. Between the trimmed V and J ends, which lost 5 bases and 7 bases, there was a span of 17 bases. Germline CDR1 and CDR2: SGHTA and FQGNSA. The CDR3 region is CASSDRRGLVEAFF. The CDR3 DNA is TGTGCCAGCAGCGACCGTCGGGGTTTGGTTGAAGCTTTCTTT.

This chain joins TRBV30 and TRBJ1-6; D not certain. Germline loops: CDR1 GTSNPN, CDR2 SVGIG (reference sequence). The V and J ends lost 0 bases and 7 bases respectively, with 10 bases between them. The CDR3 has 14 amino acids. The CDR3: CAWSVNQPNSPLHF. The CDR3, as DNA: TGTGCCTGGAGTGTAAATCAGCCCAATTCACCCCTCCACTTT.

Only a few counts were recorded for this clonotype. The DNA for the CDR3 is TGTGCCAGTGGGAACGGGTTAAACACTGAAGCTTTCTTT. Translating gives CASGNGLNTEAFF. The V call is TRBV19, the J call TRBJ1-1; D not certain. Germline V gene sequence: CDR1 LNHDA, CDR2 SQIVND (reference sequence). V lost 8 bases and J 2 bases, leaving 12 bases between the germline ends. The CDR3 has 13 amino acids.

This clonotype turned up a few times. The V and J genes are TRBV6-1 and TRBJ1-5, with D perhaps TRBD1 (5 bases). This CDR3 contains 13 residues. The V end lost 7 bases, the J end lost 4 bases, and 11 bases lay between the germline ends. Germline CDR1 reads MNHNS; CDR2 reads SASEGT. The CDR3 sequence is CASTDSLNQPQHF. In nucleotides, the CDR3 is TGTGCCAGCACCGACAGCTTAAATCAGCCCCAGCATTTT.

This clonotype showed up just a few times. This chain uses TRBV10-3 with TRBJ1-2; D gene ambiguous. Trimming took 6 bases from V and 5 from J, leaving 10 bases between them. Germline loops: CDR1 ENHRY, CDR2 SYGVKD. This CDR3 is built from 12 residues. CDR3 region: CAISATGYGYTF. The CDR3 nucleotides read TGTGCCATCAGCGCTACTGGGTATGGCTACACCTTC.

This clonotype has ten or more counts. V is TRBV3-1 and J is TRBJ2-5, with 9 positions matching TRBD2. The trim removed 2 bases at V and 5 bases at J, leaving 9 bases unmatched. The CDR3 runs to 16 residues. From germline, CDR1 is LGHDT and CDR2 YNNKEL (reference sequence). CDR3 nucleotide sequence: TGTGCCAGCAGCCAAAGTATGGCGGGAGGGTGGGAGACCCAGTACTTC. Protein product: CASSQSMAGGWETQYF.

This clonotype was picked up many times. The chain has TRBV6-1 and TRBJ2-1; 15 positions match TRBD2. The germline CDR1 and CDR2 sequences are MNHNS and SASEGT. The V and J ends lost 4 bases and 5 bases, in that order; junction bases with no gene match: 12. The CDR3 runs 19 residues. The CDR3 here is CASSVFVGTSGRLNNEQFF. In nucleotides, the CDR3 is TGTGCCAGCAGTGTGTTTGTCGGGACTAGCGGGAGGCTTAACAATGAGCAGTTCTTC.

This clonotype was seen a single time. The chain has TRBV11-2 and TRBJ1-5, with D unresolved. The germline V and J ends were trimmed by 4 bases and 4 bases, with 17 bases remaining between them. Germline V gives CDR1 SGHAT, CDR2 FQNNGV. This CDR3 spans 16 amino acids. The chain's CDR3 is CASSWPAGIGNQPQHF. The CDR3, as DNA: TGTGCCAGCAGCTGGCCGGCCGGGATCGGGAATCAGCCCCAGCATTTT.

This rearrangement joins TRBV11-2 to TRBJ1-4; D gene ambiguous. Trimming shortened V by 0 bases and J by 10 bases, and 3 bases separated the two germline ends. CDR1 and CDR2 from the germline V gene are SGHAT and FQNNGV. CDR3 length equals 11 residues. CDR3 nucleotides: TGTGCCAGCAGCTTAGAAAGAAAACTGTTTTTT. This encodes CASSLERKLFF. The full variable domain, in which reference TRBV11-2 and TRBJ1-4 provide the parts outside the CDR3, is EAGVAQSPRYKIIEKRQSVAFWCNPISGHATLYWYQQILGQGPKLLIQFQNNGVVDDSQLPKDRFSAERLKGVDSTLKIQPAKLEDSAVYLCASSLERKLFFGSGTQLSVL.

This clonotype showed up many times. The chain uses TRBV6-1 and TRBJ2-1; D is ambiguous. Germline loops: CDR1 MNHNS, CDR2 SASEGT. This CDR3 region has 13 residues. Trimming removed 5 bases at V and 4 bases at J, with 9 bases between. The DNA of the CDR3 is TGTGCCAGCAGTTATACAGCTTACAATGAGCAGTTCTTC. It specifies CASSYTAYNEQFF.

V is TRBV28 and J is TRBJ2-1; 9 bases agree with TRBD2. CDR3 length: 11 amino acids. Germline V gene data show CDR1 as MDHEN and CDR2 as SYDVKM. V was pared by 5 bases and J by 15 bases, with 5 bases of the junction left unmatched. The CDR3 bases are TGTGCCAGCAGTGCGCGGGAGGGCCGGTTCTTC. This codes for CASSAREGRFF.

This clonotype was picked up many times. The chain recombines TRBV7-8 with TRBJ2-1; TRBD1 agrees at 8 bases. The V and J ends lost 5 bases and 4 bases, in that order; junction bases with no gene match: 7. CDR3 length: 15 amino acids. In germline, CDR1 is SGHVS, CDR2 FQNEAQ. CDR3 protein: CASSQGALVYNEQFF. The CDR3 region has the DNA TGTGCCAGCAGCCAGGGGGCTTTGGTTTACAATGAGCAGTTCTTC.

This clonotype was seen at least ten times. The chain is built from TRBV27 and TRBJ2-7, with a possible D match to TRBD2 (5 bases). This CDR3 region has 16 residues. V was trimmed by 5 bases and J by 1 base, leaving 18 bases between them. In germline, CDR1 is MNHEY, CDR2 SMNVEV (reference sequence). The CDR3 coding sequence is TGTGCCAGCAGTCCCACAATAACGGACTTATCCTACGAGCAGTACTTC. Its protein product is CASSPTITDLSYEQYF.

This clonotype has a handful of counts. The chain combines TRBV4-1 with TRBJ1-1; D gene unclear. The germline V gene has CDR1 MGHRA and CDR2 YSYEKL. This CDR3 has 14 residues. The V gene lost 0 bases and the J gene lost 1 base, with 6 bases spanning the gap. The CDR3 loop reads CASSQEWKNTEAFF. The CDR3 DNA reads TGCGCCAGCAGCCAAGAATGGAAGAACACTGAAGCTTTCTTT.

In its sample, this clonotype was seen many times. The V gene is TRBV5-1, the J gene TRBJ1-1, with D maybe TRBD1 (5 bases). The CDR3 has 14 residues. Germline loops: CDR1 SGHRS, CDR2 YFSETQ. The V end was cut by 2 bases, the J end by 4 bases, with 12 bases between. The CDR3 region is CASSFTGTTTEAFF. The CDR3 DNA reads as TGCGCCAGCAGCTTCACCGGGACCACCACTGAAGCTTTCTTT.

This clonotype came up many times. V gene TRBV3-1 combines with J gene TRBJ1-1; possible D gene TRBD1, 6 bases. The CDR3 runs to 14 residues. The ends were cut back, 4 bases at V and 4 bases at J, with 13 bases in the middle. Germline values: CDR1 LGHDT, CDR2 YNNKEL (reference sequence). DNA for the CDR3: TGTGCCAGCAGCCCCCAGGGGATGGGCACTGAAGCTTTCTTT. Its translation is CASSPQGMGTEAFF.

This clonotype appeared many times. This chain joins TRBV30 and TRBJ2-7, with 9 bases lining up with TRBD2. CDR1 GTSNPN and CDR2 SVGIG come from the germline V gene (reference sequence). CDR3 size: 18 residues. V was clipped by 1 base and J by 3 bases; unmatched bases: 16. The CDR3 coding sequence is TGTGCCTGGAGTGGTCGGCGGGAGGGGCTCGTGTCGGGCTACGAGCAGTACTTC. This translates into CAWSGRREGLVSGYEQYF.